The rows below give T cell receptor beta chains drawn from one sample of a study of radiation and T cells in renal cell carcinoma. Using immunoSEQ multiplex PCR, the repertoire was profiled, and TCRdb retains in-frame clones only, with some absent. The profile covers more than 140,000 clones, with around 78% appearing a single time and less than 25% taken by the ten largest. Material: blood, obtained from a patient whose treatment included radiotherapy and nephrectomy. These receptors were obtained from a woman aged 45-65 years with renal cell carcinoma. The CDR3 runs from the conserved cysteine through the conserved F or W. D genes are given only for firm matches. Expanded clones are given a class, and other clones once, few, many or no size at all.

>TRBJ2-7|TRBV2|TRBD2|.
CASSELAAITYEQYF
TGTGCCAGCAGTGAACTAGCGGCGATAACCTACGAGCAGTACTTC
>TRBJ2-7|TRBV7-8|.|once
CASSGDRQSYEQYF
TGTGCCAGCAGCGGCGACAGGCAATCCTACGAGCAGTACTTC
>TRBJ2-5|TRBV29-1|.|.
CSVESHRRGTQYF
TGCAGCGTTGAGAGCCACCGGAGGGGGACCCAGTACTTC
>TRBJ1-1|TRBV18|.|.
CASSPSSQQMNTEAFF
TGTGCCAGCTCACCTAGCAGTCAACAGATGAACACTGAAGCTTTCTTT
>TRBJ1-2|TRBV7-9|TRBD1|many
CASSWTGSYGYTF
TGTGCCAGCAGCTGGACAGGGAGCTATGGCTACACCTTC
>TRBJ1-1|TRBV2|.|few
CASSEIRQYTEAFF
TGTGCCAGCAGTGAAATTAGACAGTACACTGAAGCTTTCTTT
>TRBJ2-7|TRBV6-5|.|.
CASGPAGGYSYEQYF
TGTGCCAGCGGCCCCGCAGGGGGGTACTCCTACGAGCAGTACTTC
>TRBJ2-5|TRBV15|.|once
CATSIDRQETQYF
TGTGCCACCAGTATCGACAGACAAGAGACCCAGTACTTC
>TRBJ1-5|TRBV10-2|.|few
CASSSSGLNQPQHF
.
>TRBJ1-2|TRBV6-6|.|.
CASSYVRYTF
TGTGCCAGCAGTTATGTCCGCTACACCTTC
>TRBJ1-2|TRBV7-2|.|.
CASSFWVGNGYTF
TGTGCCAGCAGCTTTTGGGTAGGAAATGGCTACACCTTC
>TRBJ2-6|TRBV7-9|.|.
CATDLSGANVLTF
TGTGCCACCGACCTATCTGGGGCCAACGTCCTGACTTTC
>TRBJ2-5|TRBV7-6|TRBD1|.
CASSHDRAETQYF
TGTGCCAGCAGCCATGACAGGGCTGAGACCCAGTACTTC
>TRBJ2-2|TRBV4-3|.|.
CASSQNVGTDPNTGELFF
TGCGCCAGCAGCCAAAATGTCGGGACGGACCCTAACACCGGGGAGCTGTTTTTT
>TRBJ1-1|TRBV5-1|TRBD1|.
CASSLGDRDAEAFF
TGCGCCAGCAGCTTGGGGGACAGGGACGCTGAAGCTTTCTTT
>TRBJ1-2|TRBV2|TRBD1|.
CASTLGEGAGGYTF
TGTGCCAGCACTTTGGGGGAGGGGGCAGGAGGCTACACCTTC
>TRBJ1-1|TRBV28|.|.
CASSSQGSEAFF
TGTGCCAGCAGTTCTCAGGGGTCTGAAGCTTTCTTT
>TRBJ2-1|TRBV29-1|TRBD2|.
CSVEVTSGGVDEQFF
TGCAGCGTTGAAGTCACTAGCGGGGGGGTGGATGAGCAGTTCTTC
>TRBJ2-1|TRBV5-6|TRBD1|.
CASSSGTGVDEQFF
TGTGCCAGCAGCTCAGGGACAGGAGTGGATGAGCAGTTCTTC
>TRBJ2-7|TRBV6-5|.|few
CASSSSGTYEQYF
TGTGCCAGCAGTTCATCAGGGACCTACGAGCAGTACTTC
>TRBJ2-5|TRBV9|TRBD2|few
CASSASSGRGETQYF
TGTGCCAGCAGCGCCTCGAGCGGGAGGGGGGAGACCCAGTACTTC
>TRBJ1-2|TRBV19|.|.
CASTPGGMRGYTF
TGTGCCAGTACCCCGGGAGGCATGAGGGGCTACACCTTC
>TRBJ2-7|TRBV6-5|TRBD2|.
CASRVGTSGEQYF
TGTGCCAGCAGAGTCGGGACTAGCGGTGAGCAGTACTTC
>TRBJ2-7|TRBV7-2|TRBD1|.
CASSLGQGNTYEQYF
TGTGCCAGCAGCTTAGGACAGGGGAACACCTACGAGCAGTACTTC
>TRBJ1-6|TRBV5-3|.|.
CARSLIRGPTSPNSPLHF
TGTGCCAGAAGCTTGATCAGGGGTCCCACGTCCCCCAATTCACCCCTCCACTTT
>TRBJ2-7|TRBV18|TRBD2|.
CASSPSAGGTYEQYF
TGTGCCAGCTCACCCTCAGCGGGGGGTACCTACGAGCAGTACTTC
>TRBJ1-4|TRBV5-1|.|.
CASSLGATNEKLFF
TGCGCCAGCAGCCTAGGGGCAACTAATGAAAAACTGTTTTTT
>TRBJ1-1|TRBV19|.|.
CASSIRGVMTEAFF
TGTGCCAGTAGTATCAGGGGAGTAATGACTGAAGCTTTCTTT
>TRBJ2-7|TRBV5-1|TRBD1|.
CASSPGGQGDYEQYF
TGCGCCAGCAGCCCTGGGGGACAGGGGGATTACGAGCAGTACTTC
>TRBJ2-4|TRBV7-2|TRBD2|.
CASSLAQASGSPKNIQYF
TGTGCCAGCAGCTTAGCGCAGGCTAGCGGGAGTCCCAAAAACATTCAGTACTTC
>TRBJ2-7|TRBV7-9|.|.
CASSPHGIGEQYF
TGTGCCAGCAGCCCCCATGGGATCGGCGAGCAGTACTTC
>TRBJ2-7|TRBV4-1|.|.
CASSQDHRVEQYF
TGCGCCAGCAGCCAAGATCACAGGGTTGAGCAGTACTTC
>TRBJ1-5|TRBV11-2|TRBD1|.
CASGEDRASAQHF
TGTGCCAGCGGAGAGGACAGGGCGTCGGCCCAGCATTTT
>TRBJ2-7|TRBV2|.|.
CASSEAGVAEQYF
TGTGCCAGCAGTGAAGCCGGGGTCGCTGAGCAGTACTTC
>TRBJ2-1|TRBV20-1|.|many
CSAGNNEQFF
TGCAGTGCCGGGAACAATGAGCAGTTCTTC
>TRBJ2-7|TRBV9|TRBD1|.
CASTPADRATSYEQYF
TGTGCCAGCACCCCGGCTGACAGGGCCACCTCCTACGAGCAGTACTTC
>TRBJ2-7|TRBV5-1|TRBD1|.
CASSVTGERGTSYEQYF
TGCGCCAGCAGCGTGACAGGGGAGCGCGGGACGTCCTACGAGCAGTACTTC
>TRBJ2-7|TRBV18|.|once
CASSPPPGTSYEQYF
TGTGCCAGCTCACCACCCCCAGGGACATCCTACGAGCAGTACTTC
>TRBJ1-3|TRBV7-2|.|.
CASSLGGSSGNTIYF
TGTGCCAGCAGCCTAGGGGGGAGCTCTGGAAACACCATATATTTT
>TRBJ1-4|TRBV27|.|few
CASSDRTNEKLFF
TGTGCCAGCAGTGATAGGACTAATGAAAAACTGTTTTTT
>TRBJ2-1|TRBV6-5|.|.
CASNLGEDYNEQFF
TGTGCCAGCAATTTGGGGGAGGACTACAATGAGCAGTTCTTC
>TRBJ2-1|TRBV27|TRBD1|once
CASRLDRVSYNEQFF
TGTGCCAGCCGATTAGACAGGGTGTCCTACAATGAGCAGTTCTTC
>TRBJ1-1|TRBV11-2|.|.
CASSLEGSSFFWAFF
TGTGCCAGCAGCTTAGAAGGGTCAAGCTTTTTTTGGGCTTTCTTT
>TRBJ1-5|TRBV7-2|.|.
CASSLSLMSQPQHF
TGTGCCAGCAGCTTATCCCTAATGAGTCAGCCCCAGCATTTT
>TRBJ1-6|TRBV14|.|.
CASSQAMALNSPLHF
TGTGCCAGCAGCCAAGCCATGGCTCTTAATTCACCCCTCCACTTT
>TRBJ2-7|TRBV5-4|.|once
CASSLGARDSYEQYF
TGTGCCAGCAGCTTGGGGGCCAGAGACTCCTACGAGCAGTACTTC
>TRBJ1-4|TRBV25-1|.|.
CASSEWRGGNEKLFF
TGTGCCAGCAGTGAATGGAGGGGGGGTAATGAAAAACTGTTTTTT
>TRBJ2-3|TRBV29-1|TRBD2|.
CSVKRGKDTQYF
TGCAGCGTTAAGCGGGGCAAAGATACGCAGTATTTT
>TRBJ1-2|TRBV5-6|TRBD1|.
CASSPPTGDYGYTF
TGTGCCAGCAGCCCGCCAACAGGGGACTATGGCTACACCTTC
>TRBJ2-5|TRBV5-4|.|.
CASSLGTGAETQYF
TGTGCCAGCAGCTTGGGTACGGGGGCGGAGACCCAGTACTTC
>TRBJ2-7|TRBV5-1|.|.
CASPGRPYEQYF
TGCGCCAGCCCGGGACGGCCCTACGAGCAGTACTTC
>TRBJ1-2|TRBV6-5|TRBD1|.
CASRTDRARGGYTF
TGTGCCAGCAGGACGGACAGGGCTCGTGGTGGCTACACCTTC
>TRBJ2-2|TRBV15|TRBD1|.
CATSRGDRGYTGELFF
TGTGCCACCAGCAGAGGGGACAGGGGGTACACCGGGGAGCTGTTTTTT
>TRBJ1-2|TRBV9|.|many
CASSVTGSVGYTF
TGTGCCAGCAGCGTCACCGGGTCGGTTGGCTACACCTTC